What follows is one T cell receptor (beta chain) and its context. Its cognate antigen is unknown. The sample comes from a study of T cell responses to AZD1222 COVID-19 vaccine. V lost 5 bases, J lost 8 bases, and 14 bases stayed unmatched. CDR3 length: 15 residues. Germline CDR1 reads LNHDA; CDR2 reads SQIVND (reference sequence). Study-wide results and limits: Among vaccine-associated CD4 TCRs, coverage spanned spike, with dominance at 160-218 and 743-854. A reported finding is that nearly half of spike-specific TCRs target unmutated variant regions. Only a handful of people who got AZD1222 tested seropositive at baseline.

Assay: immunoSEQ multiplex PCR; the TCRdb copy retains only in-frame clones and omits some. Of about 94,000 clones in the sample, roughly 90% were seen once. The specimen was peripheral blood, collected on day 0 of AZD1222 vaccination. The rearrangement joins TRBV19 to TRBJ1-2, with 7 positions matching TRBD1. This TCR was sampled from an adult in good health. This CDR3 is CASSPHYDRAQGYTF. CDR3 in DNA: TGTGCCAGTAGTCCCCATTACGACAGGGCACAGGGCTACACCTTC. The full variable domain, its missing parts supplied by reference TRBV19 and TRBJ1-2, is DGGITQSPKYLFRKEGQNVTLSCEQNLNHDAMYWYRQDPGQGLRLIYYSQIVNDFQKGDIAEGYSVSREKKESFPLTVTSAQKNPTAFYLCASSPHYDRAQGYTFGSGTRLTVV.